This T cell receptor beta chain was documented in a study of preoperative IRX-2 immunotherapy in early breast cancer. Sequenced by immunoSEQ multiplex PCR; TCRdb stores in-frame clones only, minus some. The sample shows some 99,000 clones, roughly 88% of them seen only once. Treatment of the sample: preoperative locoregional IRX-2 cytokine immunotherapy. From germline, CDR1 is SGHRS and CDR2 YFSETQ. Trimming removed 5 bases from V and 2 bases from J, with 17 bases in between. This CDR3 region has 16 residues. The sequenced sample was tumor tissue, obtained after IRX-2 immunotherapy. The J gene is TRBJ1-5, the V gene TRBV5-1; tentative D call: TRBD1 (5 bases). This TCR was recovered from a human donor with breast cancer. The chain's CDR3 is CASSEGGGVGNQPQHF. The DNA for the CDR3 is TGCGCCAGCAGTGAAGGTGGAGGGGTGGGCAATCAGCCCCAGCATTTT. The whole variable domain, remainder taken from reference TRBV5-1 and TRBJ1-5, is KAGVTQTPRYLIKTRGQQVTLSCSPISGHRSVSWYQQTPGQGLQFLFEYFSETQRNKGNFPGRFSGRQFSNSRSEMNVSTLELGDSALYLCASSEGGGVGNQPQHFGDGTRLSIL.